The clone carrying this TCR beta chain appeared a few times. Its antigen remains unidentified. The sample originates from a study of beta chain features in type 1 diabetes. Findings of the study overall: Moderate yet significant TCRB CDR3 shortening was seen in Type 1 diabetes patients in all four CD4+ subsets. Diminished insertions and augmented deletions at VDJ junctions characterized type 1 diabetes patients. These data did not resolve whether HLA type affects TCRB rearrangement.

Naive, central memory, regulatory and stem cell-like memory cells within the CD4+ compartment were sorted using CD45RO/CCR7/CD25/CD127/CD95/CD27. Germline V CDR1 and CDR2: MDHEN, SYDVKM. The V end lost 2 bases, the J end lost 0 bases, and 11 bases lay between the germline ends. There are 15 residues in the CDR3. Expressed TCRB transcripts were sequenced because the isolated RNA had all been reverse transcribed beforehand. Average reads for naive, central memory and regulatory T cell samples were about 3.57 million. Profiled with immunoSEQ multiplex PCR; TCRdb holds only in-frame clones, not every one. There are some 360,000 clones in the sample; around a tenth occur only once, and approximately 0.6% lies in the top ten.

The clonotype was recovered from a man aged 25 to 40 with type 1 diabetes. What was sequenced was central memory CD4+ T cells from blood. This rearrangement joins TRBV28 to TRBJ2-7; weak D call: TRBD1 (5 bases). The CDR3 bases are TGTGCCAGCAGTTTACAGGGTTACAGCTCCTACGAGCAGTACTTC. Translating it yields CASSLQGYSSYEQYF.